This T cell receptor (beta chain) comes out of a study of blood T cell repertoires in COVID-19 (dated by TCRdb to about 2020). With regard to the full study: The collaborator samples originated in the United States, Italy and Spain and spanned the acute and convalescent phases of COVID-19. Samples came from the ongoing ImmuneRACE study (first 160 participants) plus 1,254 subjects from 6 global collaborators. The material from the prospective study consisted of cDNA or gDNA derived from T cells, B-cell-depleted T cells, or PBMCs. Nearly every sample came with metadata listing a de-identified subject ID, COVID-19 status, age in years and sex. Where HLA class I and class II types were available, the types were taken from metadata supplied by the sample provider, not from assay-based typing. Subjects who had been exposed to COVID-19, were actively infected with it, or had recovered from it provided the deeply sampled blood TCRbeta repertoires that made up the dataset. The repertoires were released in a freely available public database meant as a resource for research on the immune response to SARS-CoV-2.

V has 2 bases trimmed and J has 6 bases trimmed; junction bases matching no gene number 5. Including the terminal cysteine and phenylalanine, the CDR3 comprises 14 residues. CDR3 DNA only is kept here, 42 bases in frame from base 1. From a lookup of the germline V gene, CDR1 and CDR2 are KGHSH and LQKENI. To note about this clone: Its antigen remains undetermined. No per-base quality is available; no much larger clone lies one base away.

Collaborating institutions collected whole blood in K2EDTA tubes following their own protocols. Collaborator samples were shipped for TCRbeta analysis as frozen whole blood, isolated PBMCs, or DNA extracted from either sample type. What the authors observed across the whole study: The amount of clinical and demographic metadata varied by source and participant and was provided uncurated.

TCRbeta CDR3 regions were amplified from genomic DNA using the immunoSEQ Assay, a bias-controlled multiplex PCR. Per the original workflow: The number of nucleated cells in each sample was estimated by amplification of reference gene primers within the assay. Sequence reads were collapsed and filtered to measure the absolute abundance of every unique TCRbeta CDR3 rearrangement. Productive Simpson clonality was computed per sample as the square root of Simpson's diversity index over productive rearrangements. As stored in TCRdb, this immuneACCESS dataset retains in-frame rearrangements with V and J assigned. A fraction of the clones does not appear; measured against another copy, unresolved V genes explain less than half of the discrepancy, and the remainder lacks a known reason. V and J calls and clone size are as listed in that table; D and trimming were resolved from the DNA. The sample profile shows approximately 150,000 clones; 88% of them were found once. The ten biggest clones cover 1.5% to 2% of the sample.

This clonotype was obtained from a man in his 70s with acute or convalescent COVID-19. Sequencing was performed on peripheral blood. This chain is built from TRBV18 and TRBJ2-7; 9 middle bases align to TRBD1. The base sequence is TGTGCCAGCTCACCATGGGACAGGGCCGGCGAGCAGTACTTC. Its translation reads: CASSPWDRAGEQYF.